The text below deals with one T cell receptor beta chain. Its specificity is unknown. Primers included in the PCR were 60 Vbeta and 13 Jbeta primers. Generated by immunoSEQ multiplex PCR, the TCRdb table keeps only in-frame clones and is missing some. This sample has hundreds of thousands of clones, with around 90% found just once. This CDR3 comprises 16 residues. The germline CDR1 and CDR2 sequences are SGHRS and YFSETQ. J gave up 1 base and V 4 bases, and 11 bases lay outside the gene matches. This specimen belongs to a study of cytomegalovirus exposure and HLA in healthy donors. Study conclusions and caveats: One cluster of highly shared sequence variants probably arose as a sequencing artifact. There were reportedly fewer N-insertions in an Asian-associated ancestry cluster than the roughly 670-donor mean, in a later analysis. The study had only CMV serostatus as immune exposure information.

Sequencing was performed on PBMCs. The gene calls are TRBV5-1 and TRBJ2-7; 7 bases line up with TRBD1. The sequence derives from a woman in her late teens or twenties in good health and CMV-seronegative. The chain's CDR3 is CASSPTQGVGSYEQYF. The CDR3 nucleotides read TGCGCCAGCAGCCCAACCCAGGGGGTCGGTTCCTACGAGCAGTACTTC.